Following are 24 T cell receptor beta chains from one sample sequenced in a study of blood T cells in healthy people across ages (dated by TCRdb to between 2015 and 2017). The protocol used for the library was 5' RACE. This sample was sequenced with an Illumina HiSeq 2500. A second PCR of 7 to 11 cycles was performed with a sample-barcoded 5' primer and a J-beta primer mix. TCRdb's own reprocessing of the public reads used fastp at Q25 and MiXCR and kept productive beta chains. All rows with the same CDR3 protein become a single entry with the most common DNA and genes. This sample comprises 850,000 or so distinct CDR3 sequences, about 28% of them detected only once. The leading ten clones occupy 17% of the sample. The sample was blood. These receptors were collected from a woman older than 75 in good health.

The rearrangement joins TRBV4-3 to TRBJ1-2; tentative D call: TRBD1 (5 bases). V was cut by 0 bases and J by 8 bases, with 13 bases left in between. The CDR3 is 14 amino acids. Per germline, CDR1 LGHNA and CDR2 YSLEER. CDR3 loop: CASSQEIRGGGYTF. The CDR3 nucleotides are TGCGCCAGCAGCCAAGAAATTAGGGGTGGAGGCTACACCTTC.

Details on this clonotype: Mismatch with germline at one junction end may stem from a read error. V and J are TRBV9 and TRBJ1-4; a weak D match, TRBD1 (5 bases). The CDR3 sequence is 14 residues long. Germline V gene sequence: CDR1 SGDLS, CDR2 YYNGEE. CDR3 amino acids: CASSTTATNGKLFF. The CDR3 region has the DNA TGTGCCAGCAGCACGACAGCCACTAATGGAAAACTGTTTTTT.

On this clonotype: A far larger clone is off by one base, so a read error is likely. This chain uses TRBV5-1 with TRBJ1-2; D is perhaps TRBD1 (6 bases). The germline V gene has CDR1 SGHRS and CDR2 YFSETQ. The CDR3 covers 13 residues. The germline V and J ends were trimmed by 7 bases and 4 bases, with 14 bases remaining between them. The CDR3 reads CASGPDRPYGYTF. The CDR3 DNA follows: TGCGCCAGCGGCCCGGACAGACCCTATGGCTACACCTTC.

In its sample, this clonotype was seen many times. The chain combines TRBV7-8 with TRBJ2-5, with 11 bases fitting TRBD2. With 3 bases clipped from V and 4 bases from J, the junction kept 4 bases outside the gene matches. The CDR3 loop spans 15 amino acids. Germline V gene sequence: CDR1 SGHVS, CDR2 FQNEAQ. In nucleotides, the CDR3 is TGTGCCAGCAGCTTGTCTCTAGCGGGAGGAGAGACCCAGTACTTC. Protein sequence: CASSLSLAGGETQYF.

This rearrangement joins TRBV9 to TRBJ2-2; D ambiguous. The CDR3 contains 13 residues. The V gene lost 4 bases and the J gene lost 5 bases, with 9 bases spanning the gap. Per germline, CDR1 SGDLS and CDR2 YYNGEE. In DNA form, the CDR3 reads TGTGCCAGCAGCAGTGGGTCTACCGGGGAGCTGTTTTTT. Translation: CASSSGSTGELFF.

The chain uses TRBV12-3 or TRBV12-4 and TRBJ2-1; 14 positions agree with TRBD2. Matching the DNA end better, TRBJ2-7 makes the J call doubtful. The CDR3 totals 19 residues. Here the CDR3 reads CASSGGLAGDKSSYNEQYF. The CDR3 DNA sequence: TGTGCCAGCAGCGGGGGACTAGCGGGGGACAAAAGCTCCTACAATGAGCAGTACTTC.

This chain joins TRBV2 and TRBJ2-5; D may be TRBD1 (6 bases). CDR3 length equals 19 residues. The V end lost 6 bases, the J end lost 7 bases, and 33 bases lay between the germline ends. Germline CDR1 SNHLY, CDR2 FYNNEI. CDR3 in amino acids: CASRRGETGQFRQPGTQYF. In DNA, the CDR3 is TGTGCCAGCAGGAGGGGCGAGACAGGACAGTTCCGGCAACCGGGGACCCAGTACTTC.

This clonotype was seen ten or more times. The chain recombines TRBV7-2 with TRBJ2-3; TRBD2 agrees at 7 bases. The germline gives CDR1 SGHTA, CDR2 FQGNSA. CDR3 length: 15 residues. With 2 bases clipped from V and 2 bases from J, the junction kept 4 bases outside the gene matches. CDR3 nucleotide sequence: TGTGCCAGCAGCTTAAGGCGGGGGTACACAGATACGCAGTATTTT. Its protein is CASSLRRGYTDTQYF.

This clonotype was recorded a few times. The chain couples TRBV29-1 to TRBJ1-1; TRBD1 is a possible D gene (5 bases). This CDR3 region has 11 residues. Trimming left V 5 bases short and J 7 bases short, with 11 bases between. CDR1 SQVTM and CDR2 ANQGSEA come from the germline V gene. The CDR3 is CSVQTQGEAFF. CDR3 nucleotide sequence: TGCAGCGTTCAGACTCAGGGTGAAGCTTTCTTT.

The chain has TRBV2 and TRBJ2-7; D might be TRBD1 (5 bases). Between the trimmed V and J ends, which lost 8 bases and 11 bases, there was a span of 16 bases. The CDR3 has 11 residues. CDR1 is SNHLY and CDR2 is FYNNEI in the germline V gene. The CDR3: CASGPDRREYF. The DNA of the CDR3 is TGTGCCAGCGGACCCGACAGACGGGAGTACTTC.

Only a few counts were recorded for this clonotype. The gene calls are TRBV6-1 and TRBJ2-1; unclear D gene. This CDR3 has 13 amino acids. The germline V and J ends were trimmed by 1 base and 7 bases, with 8 bases remaining between them. Germline V lookup: CDR1 MNHNS, CDR2 SASEGT. The CDR3 sequence is CASSEGRVNEQFF. The CDR3 nucleotides read TGTGCCAGCAGTGAAGGTAGAGTGAATGAGCAGTTCTTC.

This clonotype showed up many times. This chain links TRBV5-1 with TRBJ2-5, with D possibly being TRBD2 (5 bases). CDR1 and CDR2 (germline): SGHRS, YFSETQ. The CDR3 is made up of 14 amino acids. V shed 4 bases and J shed 4 bases, with 14 bases lying between them. CDR3 amino acids: CASSGVLRGETQYF. The CDR3 nucleotides are TGCGCCAGCAGCGGAGTATTACGGGGAGAGACCCAGTACTTC.

This clonotype was recorded many times. The chain couples TRBV7-2 to TRBJ2-5, with D hard to call. Looked up from germline, CDR1 is SGHTA and CDR2 is FQGNSA. The germline V and J ends were trimmed by 0 bases and 5 bases, with 16 bases remaining between them. The CDR3 is 16 amino acids. CDR3 protein: CASSLARQVSAETQYF. As DNA, the CDR3 is TGTGCCAGCAGCTTAGCGCGTCAGGTGAGCGCGGAGACCCAGTACTTC.

J is TRBJ1-3 and V is TRBV12-3 or TRBV12-4; D not certain. Trimming cost V 6 bases and J 0 bases, with 12 bases left between them. The CDR3 has 15 amino acids. CDR3 residues: CASSLRGNSGNTIYF. In nucleotides, the CDR3 is TGTGCCAGCAGCCTGCGAGGTAACTCTGGAAACACCATATATTTT.

Points on this clonotype: At one end, the junction sequence differs from germline, possibly due to a read error. The V call is TRBV6-2 or TRBV6-3, the J call TRBJ2-1; 10 bases line up with TRBD2. The CDR3 runs 14 residues. CDR1 and CDR2 from the germline V gene are MNHEY and SVGEGT. The CDR3 region is CASSLAGGHNKQFF. The CDR3 nucleotides are TGTGCCAGCAGTTTAGCGGGGGGACACAATAAGCAGTTCTTC.

This chain links TRBV29-1 with TRBJ2-2; D is undetermined. The germline V gene has CDR1 SQVTM and CDR2 ANQGSEA. V was cut by 7 bases and J by 4 bases, with 13 bases left in between. The CDR3 consists of 13 residues. The CDR3 reads CSGGYRATGELFF. The DNA of the CDR3 is TGCAGCGGGGGTTACCGGGCCACCGGGGAGCTGTTTTTT.

With regard to this clonotype: Being one base from a much bigger clone, this may be a read error. DNA for the CDR3: TGTGCCAGCAGTTACGTCGAAAACATTCAGTACTTC. Translation: CASSYVENIQYF. The rearrangement links TRBV6-2 or TRBV6-3 to TRBJ2-7; no clear D gene. Matching the DNA end better, TRBJ2-4 makes the J call doubtful. CDR3 length: 12 residues. Per the germline V gene, CDR1 is MNHEY and CDR2 is SVGEGT.

This clonotype has ten or more counts. This chain joins TRBV15 and TRBJ2-3; TRBD2 agrees at 7 bases. Germline V gene lookup returns CDR1 LNHNV and CDR2 YYDKDF (reference sequence). This CDR3 is 13 amino acids long. J lost 3 bases, V lost 8 bases, and 5 bases had no gene match. CDR3 sequence (DNA): TGTGCCACCCTAGTGGGGGGGACAGATACGCAGTATTTT. This gives the protein CATLVGGTDTQYF. Based on the CDR3 plus reference TRBV15 and TRBJ2-3, the full variable domain is DAMVIQNPRYQVTQFGKPVTLSCSQTLNHNVMYWYQQKSSQAPKLLFHYYDKDFNNEADTPDNFQSRRPNTSFCFLDIRSPGLGDTAMYLCATLVGGTDTQYFGPGTRLTVL.

For this clonotype: This may arise from a read error, as a much more abundant clone is one base away. The chain joins TRBV25-1 to TRBJ1-2, with TRBD1 as a possible D gene (6 bases). Trimming shortened V by 6 bases and J by 9 bases, and 17 bases separated the two germline ends. The germline gives CDR1 MGHDK, CDR2 SYGVNS. The CDR3 contains 13 residues. The CDR3 DNA reads TGTGCCAGCAGGGTCTACCAGGGGAGAAGCTACACCTTC. Its translation is CASRVYQGRSYTF.

This clonotype was detected many times. The rearrangement uses TRBV9 and TRBJ2-3; D gene uncertain. This CDR3 comprises 12 residues. V was pared by 6 bases and J by 5 bases, with 10 bases between. The germline CDR1 and CDR2 sequences are SGDLS and YYNGEE. CDR3 DNA: TGTGCCAGCAATACGGGCGTAGATACGCAGTATTTT. Its protein product is CASNTGVDTQYF.

The V call is TRBV6-2 or TRBV6-3, the J call TRBJ1-5; possible D gene TRBD1, 5 bases. Germline CDR1 and CDR2: MNHEY and SVGEGT. The CDR3 extends over 14 amino acids. The V end lost 1 base, the J end lost 5 bases, and 9 bases lay between the germline ends. CDR3: CASSYLGDDQPQHF. The CDR3, as DNA: TGTGCCAGCAGTTACTTGGGGGACGATCAGCCCCAGCATTTT.

In this sample, this clonotype turned up many times. The chain is built from TRBV3-1 and TRBJ1-5, with D uncertain. The CDR3 is 13 residues long. Between the trimmed V and J ends, which lost 5 bases and 5 bases, there was a span of 10 bases. CDR1 and CDR2 from the germline V gene are LGHDT and YNNKEL (reference sequence). The CDR3 loop is CASSSTLHQPQHF. CDR3 coding DNA: TGTGCCAGCAGCTCGACACTCCATCAGCCCCAGCATTTT. The full variable domain, rest sourced from reference TRBV3-1 and TRBJ1-5, is DTAVSQTPKYLVTQMGNDKSIKCEQNLGHDTMYWYKQDSKKFLKIMFSYNNKELIINETVPNRFSPKSPDKAHLNLHINSLELGDSAVYFCASSSTLHQPQHFGDGTRLSIL.

This clonotype showed up many times. The V and J genes are TRBV6-1 and TRBJ1-2; 7 bases match TRBD1. Germline V lookup: CDR1 MNHNS, CDR2 SASEGT. The V and J ends lost 7 bases and 5 bases, in that order; junction bases with no gene match: 4. The CDR3 consists of 12 residues. The CDR3 spells CASKRDSYGYTF. The CDR3 DNA sequence: TGTGCCAGCAAACGGGACAGTTATGGCTACACCTTC.

This clonotype was counted a few times. V is TRBV2 and J is TRBJ2-3; TRBD2 matches 7 bases. Germline assignment: CDR1 SNHLY and CDR2 FYNNEI. CDR3 length: 14 residues. The V gene end was trimmed by 6 bases and the J gene end by 3 bases; junction bases not matched to a gene: 6. As DNA, the CDR3 is TGTGCCAGCAGCTGGACTAGTCGGACAGATACGCAGTATTTT. This encodes CASSWTSRTDTQYF.